This TCR beta chain was obtained from a study of regulatory T cells in long-lasting Graves disease. V was cut by 1 base and J by 10 bases, with 16 bases left in between. Looked up from germline, CDR1 is MDHEN and CDR2 is SYDVKM. The CDR3 contains 14 residues. Time point given: persistent/refractory GD, antithyroid drugs over 5 years with positive TRAb. Scientists built the TCR library using RNA that was extracted from PBMCs. Libraries of TCR beta came from iRepertoire HTBI primers plus Arm-PCR of CDR3 regions. From the multiplex PCR reads, TCRdb called clonotypes with MiXCR, one entry per CDR3 protein. This table has a few hundred thousand distinct CDR3 sequences, roughly 20% appearing once. General study findings and limits: Having only a small sample size may have limited accuracy. Persistent disease was associated with favored TRBV28 usage and with favored use of TRBJ1-2 and TRBJ2-5.

This clonotype was counted many times. Its antigen remains unidentified. This receptor was obtained from a woman aged 40 to 50 with Graves disease. The sequences come from peripheral blood mononuclear cells (PBMCs), collected when the disease was refractory, from a patient treated with antithyroid drugs. The V and J genes are TRBV28 and TRBJ1-1; TRBD1 might be the D (6 bases). The CDR3 DNA follows: TGTGCCAGCAGTTTATCGGCAGGGGCTCGGCCAGCTTTCTTT. It yields the protein CASSLSAGARPAFF.